A selection of T cell receptor beta chains follows, all from one sample in a study of metastatic and nonmetastatic thyroid tumors. Via MiXCR, TCRdb re-called the PCR reads. The data contain around 42,000 clones, about 12% of them singletons. The sequenced sample consisted of blood. All receptors come from a male donor with papillary thyroid cancer or a benign thyroid nodule (not recorded which). Some clones in this sample may be carry-over from other donors' samples. Both conserved end residues are part of each CDR3. The order of the fields is CDR3 DNA, CDR3 protein, V gene, clone size, D gene, J gene. D genes are given only for firm matches. Not every row has a clone size; where given, it reads once, few, many or a size class.

CDR3nt: TGCAGTGCTAGAACGAAATCGGGTGTTTGGGAGACCCAGTACTTC
CDR3aa: CSARTKSGVWETQYF
v_gene: TRBV20-1
abundance: many
d_gene: NA
j_gene: TRBJ2-5

CDR3nt: TGCAGTGCTAGAGATATAAAAGGACTAGCGGGCTACGAGCAGTACTTC
CDR3aa: CSARDIKGLAGYEQYF
v_gene: TRBV20-1
abundance: NA
d_gene: TRBD2
j_gene: TRBJ2-7

CDR3nt: TGCAGTACCGGGACAGGGGGATCATACGAGCAGTACTTC
CDR3aa: CSTGTGGSYEQYF
v_gene: TRBV20-1
abundance: many
d_gene: TRBD1
j_gene: TRBJ2-7

CDR3nt: TGTGCCAGCAGCCAAGACAGAGAGACCCAGTACTTC
CDR3aa: CASSQDRETQYF
v_gene: TRBV3-1
abundance: many
d_gene: NA
j_gene: TRBJ2-5

CDR3nt: TGTGCCAGCAGTTACTCGAAGGGAGGCCCATTTAGGTATGGCTACACCTTC
CDR3aa: CASSYSKGGPFRYGYTF
v_gene: TRBV6-2/TRBV6-3
abundance: many
d_gene: NA
j_gene: TRBJ1-2

CDR3nt: TGTGCCAGCACCAAAGATGGGACAGATGAATATGGCTACACCTTC
CDR3aa: CASTKDGTDEYGYTF
v_gene: TRBV6-2/TRBV6-3
abundance: many
d_gene: TRBD1
j_gene: TRBJ1-2

CDR3nt: TGTGCCAGCAGCTACAGGAAGGTAGCGGACTACGAGCAGTACTTC
CDR3aa: CASSYRKVADYEQYF
v_gene: TRBV14
abundance: many
d_gene: NA
j_gene: TRBJ2-7

CDR3nt: TGTGCCAGTAGTCCCGGACAGGAAAACTACGAGCAGTACTTC
CDR3aa: CASSPGQENYEQYF
v_gene: TRBV19
abundance: many
d_gene: TRBD1
j_gene: TRBJ2-7

CDR3nt: TGTGCCAGCAGTTTCCAGGGGCCCAACCCCTACGAGCAGTACTTC
CDR3aa: CASSFQGPNPYEQYF
v_gene: TRBV28
abundance: medium-sized
d_gene: NA
j_gene: TRBJ2-7

CDR3nt: TGTGCCAGCAGTTCCCCCGTTGATGAAAAACTGTTTTTT
CDR3aa: CASSSPVDEKLFF
v_gene: TRBV12-3/TRBV12-4
abundance: NA
d_gene: NA
j_gene: TRBJ1-4

CDR3nt: TGCGCCAGCAGCCCCGGGACAGGCACTTTTAATGAGCAGTTCTTC
CDR3aa: CASSPGTGTFNEQFF
v_gene: TRBV4-3
abundance: NA
d_gene: TRBD1
j_gene: TRBJ2-1

CDR3nt: TGTGCCAGCCTATCAAGGGACAGGCTATATGGCTACACCTTC
CDR3aa: CASLSRDRLYGYTF
v_gene: TRBV28
abundance: few
d_gene: TRBD1
j_gene: TRBJ1-2

CDR3nt: TGTGCCAGCAGCCGCGCGGACTACACTGAAGCTTTCTTT
CDR3aa: CASSRADYTEAFF
v_gene: TRBV11-1
abundance: many
d_gene: NA
j_gene: TRBJ1-1

CDR3nt: TGCAGCCTCCCCGAGGGTAATGAGCAGTTCTTC
CDR3aa: CSLPEGNEQFF
v_gene: TRBV20-1
abundance: many
d_gene: NA
j_gene: TRBJ2-1

CDR3nt: TGCGCCATCGCTCCGAAGGGTAGTTTACCCTACGAGCAGTACTTC
CDR3aa: CAIAPKGSLPYEQYF
v_gene: TRBV10-1
abundance: NA
d_gene: NA
j_gene: TRBJ2-7

CDR3nt: TGTGCCACCATGGACGGGGGGGTCAATGAGCAGTTCTTC
CDR3aa: CATMDGGVNEQFF
v_gene: TRBV15
abundance: NA
d_gene: TRBD2
j_gene: TRBJ2-1

CDR3nt: TGTGCCAGCAGCTTCTCCCCACCCGCGGGGGCGGGAGATACGCAGTATTTT
CDR3aa: CASSFSPPAGAGDTQYF
v_gene: TRBV7-3
abundance: NA
d_gene: NA
j_gene: TRBJ2-3

CDR3nt: TGTGCCAGCAGCTTTGGGACAGGGCATGAAAAACTGTTTTTT
CDR3aa: CASSFGTGHEKLFF
v_gene: TRBV7-8
abundance: many
d_gene: TRBD1
j_gene: TRBJ1-4

CDR3nt: TGTGCCAGCAGGTCTAGCACAGATACGCAGTATTTT
CDR3aa: CASRSSTDTQYF
v_gene: TRBV3-1
abundance: many
d_gene: NA
j_gene: TRBJ2-3

CDR3nt: TGTGCCAGCGCCCCAGACTCCACGGAGACCCAGTACTTC
CDR3aa: CASAPDSTETQYF
v_gene: TRBV12-3/TRBV12-4
abundance: few
d_gene: NA
j_gene: TRBJ2-5

CDR3nt: TGTGCCAGCAGCCTACTAGCGGGAGACACCGGGGAGCTGTTTTTT
CDR3aa: CASSLLAGDTGELFF
v_gene: TRBV7-2
abundance: NA
d_gene: TRBD2
j_gene: TRBJ2-2

CDR3nt: TGCAGTGCCACAAGGACTAGCGGGATCCATGAGCAGTTCTTC
CDR3aa: CSATRTSGIHEQFF
v_gene: TRBV20-1
abundance: many
d_gene: TRBD2
j_gene: TRBJ2-1

CDR3nt: TGTGCCAGTACCGGGGCCGACCAAGAGACCCAGTACTTC
CDR3aa: CASTGADQETQYF
v_gene: TRBV19
abundance: many
d_gene: NA
j_gene: TRBJ2-5

CDR3nt: TGTGCCAGCAGCTTATTGGGACTCGTCGGAAACACCATATATTTT
CDR3aa: CASSLLGLVGNTIYF
v_gene: TRBV5-8
abundance: many
d_gene: NA
j_gene: TRBJ1-3

CDR3nt: TGCGCCAGCAGCCAAGAGTGGGCGGGAGGGCCGTGGGAGCAGTACTTC
CDR3aa: CASSQEWAGGPWEQYF
v_gene: TRBV4-3
abundance: once
d_gene: TRBD2
j_gene: TRBJ2-7